This TCR beta chain was profiled in a study of technical replicates of blood from several donors. The germline V and J ends were trimmed by 6 bases and 0 bases, with 15 bases remaining between them. Germline assignment: CDR1 SGHRS and CDR2 YFSETQ. The CDR3 covers 16 residues. Generated by immunoSEQ multiplex PCR, the TCRdb table keeps only in-frame clones and is missing some. The data show approximately 81,000 clones, with nearly 96% seen just once and roughly 0.34% held by the top ten. The clonotype was recovered from a human donor in good health. Sequencing was done on a sample of T cells isolated from PBMCs. The chain is built from TRBV5-1 and TRBJ1-4, with a possible D match to TRBD1 (5 bases). CDR3 protein: CASKDLGGATNEKLFF. The CDR3 coding sequence is TGCGCCAGCAAAGACTTGGGGGGGGCAACTAATGAAAAACTGTTTTTT.